These 28 T cell receptor beta chains were all obtained from the same sample, sequenced in a study of blood T cell repertoires in COVID-19. Assay used: immunoSEQ multiplex PCR; TCRdb lists only in-frame clones, some missing. The sample carries tens of thousands of clones, 75% to 85% recorded once. The sequenced material came from peripheral blood. These receptors were collected from a woman aged 80 or over with active or convalescent COVID-19.

This clone showed up just a few times. This sequence joins TRBV9 and TRBJ2-1; 13 bases fit TRBD2. The V gene's germline CDR1 is SGDLS and CDR2 YYNGEE. V was pared by 3 bases and J by 7 bases, with 10 bases of the junction left unmatched. This CDR3 contains 17 residues. CDR3 bases: TGTGCCAGCAGCGCCCGGATGGGACTAGCGGGGAGAAATGAGCAGTTCTTC. Translated: CASSARMGLAGRNEQFF.

This sequence joins TRBV19 and TRBJ2-1; weak D call: TRBD2 (5 bases). Trimming took off 5 bases at V and 7 bases at J, with 18 bases between the two ends. Germline CDR1 and CDR2: LNHDA and SQIVND (reference sequence). This CDR3 spans 15 amino acids. The CDR3 spells CASSARVANINEQFF. CDR3 nucleotides: TGTGCCAGTAGTGCGAGGGTGGCTAATATTAATGAGCAGTTCTTC. Looking up the rest from reference TRBV19 and TRBJ2-1 gives the full variable domain: DGGITQSPKYLFRKEGQNVTLSCEQNLNHDAMYWYRQDPGQGLRLIYYSQIVNDFQKGDIAEGYSVSREKKESFPLTVTSAQKNPTAFYLCASSARVANINEQFFGPGTRLTVL.

This clone was counted a single time. The chain uses TRBV12-5 and TRBJ1-1; 7 bases are shared with TRBD1. Germline V gene sequence: CDR1 LGHNT, CDR2 FRNRAP. Germline trimming cut 3 bases from V and 3 bases from J; bases unmatched to any gene: 7. The CDR3 has 15 amino acids. The CDR3 DNA is TGTGCTAGTGGTTTACACGGGACAGCTCACACTGAAGCTTTCTTT. It specifies CASGLHGTAHTEAFF.

J is TRBJ1-2 and V is TRBV27; D gene uncertain. The germline gives CDR1 MNHEY, CDR2 SMNVEV (reference sequence). Trimming left V 4 bases short and J 3 bases short, with 9 bases between. The CDR3 loop spans 13 amino acids. The CDR3 region has the DNA TGTGCCAGCAGTTCCCAGGACTACTATGGCTACACCTTC. Residues: CASSSQDYYGYTF.

The chain couples TRBV7-9 to TRBJ2-1, with D possibly TRBD2 on 6 matching bases. Germline values: CDR1 SEHNR, CDR2 FQNEAQ (reference sequence). The V and J ends lost 2 bases and 7 bases respectively, with 12 bases between them. The CDR3 extends over 14 amino acids. CDR3 sequence: CASSLTQSGNEQFF. CDR3 DNA: TGTGCCAGCAGCTTAACTCAGAGCGGGAATGAGCAGTTCTTC.

V gene TRBV30 combines with J gene TRBJ1-2; D perhaps matches TRBD1 (6 bases). CDR3 length: 14 residues. Germline V gives CDR1 GTSNPN, CDR2 SVGIG (reference sequence). Between the trimmed V and J ends, which lost 3 bases and 5 bases, there was a span of 16 bases. In DNA form, the CDR3 reads TGTGCCTGGAGCACAGGGTATAAGGGTTATGGCTACACCTTC. Its protein is CAWSTGYKGYGYTF.

The gene calls are TRBV7-9 and TRBJ2-3; 7 bases are shared with TRBD2. Germline V gene lookup returns CDR1 SEHNR and CDR2 FQNEAQ (reference sequence). V lost 4 bases and J lost 5; bases outside the gene matches: 6. CDR3 length equals 14 residues. CDR3 amino acids: CASSSRGGGDTQYF. CDR3 DNA sequence: TGTGCCAGCAGCTCAAGGGGCGGGGGAGATACGCAGTATTTT.

The J gene is TRBJ1-3, the V gene TRBV5-1; D remains unclear. CDR3 length equals 15 residues. Trimming removed 0 bases at V and 1 base at J, with 8 bases between. Germline V gives CDR1 SGHRS, CDR2 YFSETQ. CDR3 protein: CASSLEPGSGNTIYF. CDR3 bases: TGCGCCAGCAGCTTGGAGCCGGGGTCTGGAAACACCATATATTTT. Full variable domain (remainder filled in from reference TRBV5-1 and TRBJ1-3): KAGVTQTPRYLIKTRGQQVTLSCSPISGHRSVSWYQQTPGQGLQFLFEYFSETQRNKGNFPGRFSGRQFSNSRSEMNVSTLELGDSALYLCASSLEPGSGNTIYFGEGSWLTVV.

This chain links TRBV5-6 with TRBJ2-2; 12 nucleotides agree with TRBD2. Germline V lookup: CDR1 SGHDT, CDR2 YYEEEE. This CDR3 contains 16 residues. Unmatched junction bases numbered 7, after V lost 2 bases and J lost 8 bases. Here the CDR3 reads CASSLRTSGISGELFF. The CDR3 nucleotides are TGTGCCAGCAGCTTACGGACTAGCGGGATCTCGGGGGAGCTGTTTTTT. Looking up the rest from reference TRBV5-6 and TRBJ2-2 gives the full variable domain: DAGVTQSPTHLIKTRGQQVTLRCSPKSGHDTVSWYQQALGQGPQFIFQYYEEEERQRGNFPDRFSGHQFPNYSSELNVNALLLGDSALYLCASSLRTSGISGELFFGEGSRLTVL.

The CDR3 loop reads CSVEDQGQSYEQYF. The DNA for the CDR3 is TGCAGCGTTGAAGACCAGGGACAGTCCTACGAGCAGTACTTC. J is TRBJ2-7 and V is TRBV29-1, with 7 bases identical to TRBD1. Losses at the gene ends were 0 bases for V and 1 base for J; bases not matched to a gene: 3. The CDR3 is 14 amino acids. From germline, CDR1 is SQVTM and CDR2 ANQGSEA.

This chain links TRBV11-2 with TRBJ2-1, with 9 positions matching TRBD2. CDR1 and CDR2 (germline): SGHAT, FQNNGV. The CDR3 sequence is 14 residues long. Trimming at V came to 1 base and at J to 7 bases, leaving 2 bases not matched to a gene. The CDR3 DNA reads as TGTGCCAGCAGCTTAGCGGGACTAGCAAATGAGCAGTTCTTC. Translation gives CASSLAGLANEQFF.

The chain recombines TRBV4-1 with TRBJ2-3; 10 positions agree with TRBD2. J was trimmed by 0 bases and V by 6 bases; bases with no gene match: 3. The CDR3 consists of 15 residues. Germline-derived CDR1 and CDR2 are MGHRA and YSYEKL. The CDR3: CASRTLAGSTDTQYF. As DNA, the CDR3 is TGCGCCAGCAGGACACTAGCGGGGAGCACAGATACGCAGTATTTT.

This clone was seen only a few times. The chain is built from TRBV19 and TRBJ1-2; the D is unclear. Trimming cost V 3 bases and J 4 bases, with 3 bases left between them. From germline, CDR1 is LNHDA and CDR2 SQIVND (reference sequence). The CDR3 covers 11 residues. The CDR3 protein is CASSMAYGYTF. The CDR3 region has the DNA TGTGCCAGTAGTATGGCCTATGGCTACACCTTC.

CDR3 sequence reads: CASSPGKSYYGYTF. In DNA, the CDR3 is TGTGCCAGCAGTCCAGGGAAGTCTTACTATGGCTACACCTTC. This sequence joins TRBV27 and TRBJ1-2, with D possibly matching TRBD1 (5 bases). Germline V gene lookup returns CDR1 MNHEY and CDR2 SMNVEV (reference sequence). The V end lost 5 bases, the J end lost 3 bases, and 13 bases lay between the germline ends. This CDR3 contains 14 residues.

This chain joins TRBV28 and TRBJ1-5, with TRBD1 as a possible D gene (5 bases). CDR3 length equals 15 residues. The V and J ends lost 3 bases and 0 bases respectively, with 9 bases between them. Germline V gene sequence: CDR1 MDHEN, CDR2 SYDVKM. The DNA of the CDR3 is TGTGCCAGCAGTTTGGAGGGGCCTAGCAATCAGCCCCAGCATTTT. This codes for CASSLEGPSNQPQHF.

In this sample, this clone turned up a few times. This chain connects TRBV28 to TRBJ2-7; perhaps TRBD1 as D (5 bases). Trimming removed 6 bases at V and 0 bases at J, with 9 bases between. CDR3 length: 13 residues. Germline V CDR1 and CDR2: MDHEN, SYDVKM. The DNA of the CDR3 is TGTGCCAGCAGGCTCCAGGGCTCCTACGAGCAGTACTTC. Translation: CASRLQGSYEQYF. The full variable domain, its missing parts supplied by reference TRBV28 and TRBJ2-7, is DVKVTQSSRYLVKRTGEKVFLECVQDMDHENMFWYRQDPGLGLRLIYFSYDVKMKEKGDIPEGYSVSREKKERFSLILESASTNQTSMYLCASRLQGSYEQYFGPGTRLTVT.

In its sample, this clone was seen a few times. CDR3 sequence reads: CASSQGTGLNTGELFF. The DNA of the CDR3 is TGCGCCAGCAGCCAAGGGACAGGGTTGAACACCGGGGAGCTGTTTTTT. The rearrangement uses TRBV4-1 and TRBJ2-2; 8 positions match TRBD1. The CDR3 sequence is 16 residues long. From germline, CDR1 is MGHRA and CDR2 YSYEKL. The V gene end was trimmed by 1 base and the J gene end by 1 base; junction bases not matched to a gene: 2.

V and J are TRBV6-6 and TRBJ2-2, with D perhaps TRBD1 (5 bases). V shed 5 bases and J shed 4 bases, with 20 bases lying between them. The CDR3 contains 17 residues. The germline V gene encodes CDR1 MNHNY and CDR2 SVGAGI (reference sequence). As DNA, the CDR3 is TGTGCCAGCAGTCGAGTGACGATATGGGGCAGCACCGGGGAGCTGTTTTTT. Translating gives CASSRVTIWGSTGELFF.

The rearrangement joins TRBV5-1 to TRBJ1-4; weak D call: TRBD1 (5 bases). CDR1 SGHRS and CDR2 YFSETQ come from the germline V gene. The CDR3 contains 14 residues. V was pared by 4 bases and J by 5 bases, with 12 bases between. CDR3 nucleotides: TGCGCCAGCAGCCTTGACAGCCTCAATGAAAAACTGTTTTTT. The encoded protein is CASSLDSLNEKLFF. Combining the CDR3 with reference TRBV5-1 and TRBJ1-4 gives the whole variable domain KAGVTQTPRYLIKTRGQQVTLSCSPISGHRSVSWYQQTPGQGLQFLFEYFSETQRNKGNFPGRFSGRQFSNSRSEMNVSTLELGDSALYLCASSLDSLNEKLFFGSGTQLSVL.

The genes are TRBV19 and TRBJ2-5; D perhaps matches TRBD1 (7 bases). This CDR3 comprises 15 residues. Trimming cost V 1 base and J 7 bases, with 16 bases left between them. From germline, CDR1 is LNHDA and CDR2 SQIVND (reference sequence). Here the CDR3 reads CASSIGGGTALTQYF. The CDR3 DNA follows: TGTGCCAGTAGTATAGGAGGGGGGACAGCCCTGACCCAGTACTTC.

The V and J genes are TRBV6-6 and TRBJ2-1, with 8 bases lining up with TRBD2. The CDR3 is made up of 16 amino acids. The ends lost 4 bases at V and 0 bases at J; junction bases unmatched: 5. Looked up from germline, CDR1 is MNHNY and CDR2 is SVGAGI (reference sequence). CDR3 sequence reads: CASSLSGGLSYNEQFF. The DNA for the CDR3 is TGTGCCAGCAGTTTAAGCGGGGGCCTCTCCTACAATGAGCAGTTCTTC.

The chain employs TRBV7-2 and TRBJ2-7; D is possibly TRBD1 (6 bases). Germline CDR1 reads SGHTA; CDR2 reads FQGNSA. V lost 1 base, J lost 3 bases, and 13 bases lay in between. The CDR3 extends over 15 amino acids. CDR3 sequence reads: CASSLETGPDYEQYF. The CDR3 DNA reads TGTGCCAGCAGCTTAGAAACAGGGCCCGACTACGAGCAGTACTTC.

This chain uses TRBV10-1 with TRBJ1-1, with 7 nucleotides matching TRBD1. The V gene end was trimmed by 7 bases and the J gene end by 8 bases; junction bases not matched to a gene: 13. CDR1 is WNHNN, CDR2 SYGVQD, per germline (reference sequence). The CDR3 spans 14 residues. This chain's CDR3 is CASKPSGGTEEAFF. CDR3 bases: TGCGCCAGCAAACCCAGTGGTGGGACAGAAGAAGCTTTCTTT.

The chain links TRBV29-1 to TRBJ1-1; D may be TRBD1 (6 bases). This CDR3 has 12 residues. Between the trimmed V and J ends, which lost 6 bases and 6 bases, there was a span of 14 bases. Germline assignment: CDR1 SQVTM and CDR2 ANQGSEA. In DNA, the CDR3 is TGCAGCGTCCCGTCGGGGGGGCCTGAAGCTTTCTTT. Translating it yields CSVPSGGPEAFF.

This clone is a singleton in its sample. This chain joins TRBV27 and TRBJ1-4; D call uncertain. CDR3 length: 15 residues. V shed 1 base and J shed 7 bases, with 13 bases lying between them. In germline, CDR1 is MNHEY, CDR2 SMNVEV (reference sequence). The CDR3 DNA is TGTGCCAGCAGTTTATTCCCCGAAATCGGTGAAAAACTGTTTTTT. This gives the protein CASSLFPEIGEKLFF.

This clone appeared a single time. The J gene is TRBJ1-2, the V gene TRBV10-2, with D unclear. V shed 4 bases and J shed 8 bases, with 17 bases lying between them. CDR3 length: 14 residues. The germline V gene encodes CDR1 WSHSY and CDR2 SAAADI. The CDR3 nucleotides read TGCGCCAGCAGTGGGGGAGCAGGTACCAGAGGCTACACCTTC. It is translated as CASSGGAGTRGYTF.

In this sample, this clone turned up a few times. The rearrangement links TRBV28 to TRBJ2-7; 8 bases agree with TRBD1. After removal of 5 bases from V and 6 bases from J, the junction contained 12 bases not matched to a gene. The CDR3 is made up of 15 amino acids. Germline loops: CDR1 MDHEN, CDR2 SYDVKM. CDR3 bases: TGTGCCAGCAGTCCTTCGACAGGGGCTGCGGGCGAGCAGTACTTC. Residues: CASSPSTGAAGEQYF.

The rearrangement joins TRBV19 to TRBJ2-2; D gene uncertain. The ends were cut back, 0 bases at V and 1 base at J, with 6 bases in the middle. The CDR3 sequence is 15 residues long. CDR1 and CDR2 from the germline V gene are LNHDA and SQIVND (reference sequence). CDR3 sequence: CASSIEAGNTGELFF. In DNA form, the CDR3 reads TGTGCCAGTAGTATAGAGGCAGGGAACACCGGGGAGCTGTTTTTT.